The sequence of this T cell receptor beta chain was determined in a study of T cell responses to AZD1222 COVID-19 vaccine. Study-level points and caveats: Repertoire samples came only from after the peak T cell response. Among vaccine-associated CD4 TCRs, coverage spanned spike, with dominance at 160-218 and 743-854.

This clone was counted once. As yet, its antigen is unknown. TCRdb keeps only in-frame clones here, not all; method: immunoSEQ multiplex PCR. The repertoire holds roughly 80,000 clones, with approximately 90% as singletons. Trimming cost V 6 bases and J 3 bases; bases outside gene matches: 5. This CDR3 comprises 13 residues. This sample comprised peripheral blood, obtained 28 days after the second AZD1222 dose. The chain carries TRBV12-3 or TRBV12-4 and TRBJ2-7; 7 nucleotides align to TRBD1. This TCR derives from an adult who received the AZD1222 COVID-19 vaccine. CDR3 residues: CASRPTGNYEQYF. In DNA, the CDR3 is TGTGCCAGCAGGCCGACAGGGAACTACGAGCAGTACTTC.